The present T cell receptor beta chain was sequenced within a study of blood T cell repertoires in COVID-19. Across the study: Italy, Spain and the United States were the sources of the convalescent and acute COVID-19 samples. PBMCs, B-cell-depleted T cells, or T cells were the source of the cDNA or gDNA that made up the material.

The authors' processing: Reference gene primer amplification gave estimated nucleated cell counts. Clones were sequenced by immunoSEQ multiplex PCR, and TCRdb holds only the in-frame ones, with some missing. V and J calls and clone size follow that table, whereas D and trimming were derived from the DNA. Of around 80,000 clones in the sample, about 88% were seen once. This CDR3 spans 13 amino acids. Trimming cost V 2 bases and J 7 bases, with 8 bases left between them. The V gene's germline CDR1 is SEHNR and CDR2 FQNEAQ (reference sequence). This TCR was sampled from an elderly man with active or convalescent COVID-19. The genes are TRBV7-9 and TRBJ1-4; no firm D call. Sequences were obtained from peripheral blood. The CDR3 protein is CASSLFASEKLFF. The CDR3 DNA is TGTGCCAGCAGCTTATTCGCCAGTGAAAAACTGTTTTTT.